The entry below gives a single T cell receptor beta chain sequence along with its context. The data were obtained in a study of T cells after yellow fever vaccination. Background on the study: SMART-Seq v4 Ultra Low Input handled preparation of low-cell-number fractions.

Deletions cut 10 bases from V and 2 bases from J, with 15 bases between. Per the germline V gene, CDR1 is LNHDA and CDR2 is SQIVND (reference sequence). The CDR3 covers 13 residues. TCRdb re-called the 5' RACE reads with MiXCR, one entry per CDR3 protein. The top ten clones hold roughly a sixth of a sample with hundreds of thousands of distinct CDR3 sequences, approximately 19% of them seen once. The starting material was PBMCs, obtained before the yellow fever booster vaccination. The TCR comes from a man younger than 30 who received the YFV17D yellow fever vaccine. V and J are TRBV19 and TRBJ2-7; weak D call: TRBD2 (6 bases). CDR3 DNA sequence: TGTGCCATCCAGGGAAGGAGGGCCTACGAGCAGTACTTC. Amino acid sequence: CAIQGRRAYEQYF.